The clone carrying this T cell receptor (beta chain) occurred once. As yet, its antigen is unknown. Study results and limitations: The larger cohort examined one V-J beta rearrangement, not whole repertoires. Tumor Tregs overlapped most with tumor, then blood, naive CD4+ cells. In terms of TCR gene usage, tumor memory CD4+ T cells clustered together with blood and lymph node memory CD4+ cells, as well as with lymph node naive CD4+ cells.

Trimming removed 4 bases at V and 4 bases at J, with 15 bases between. The germline CDR1 and CDR2 sequences are SGDLS and YYNGEE. The CDR3 extends over 15 amino acids. Treg sorting used a CD4+CD25+CD127-/low gate. Constant-region reverse primers amplified full-length variable regions, followed by semi-nested Nested Universal Primer A PCR. TCRdb reprocessed the 5' RACE reads with MiXCR, giving one entry per CDR3 protein. Among around 50,000 distinct CDR3 sequences listed, 26% were seen once. This sequence originates from a female donor with breast cancer. Material for sequencing was tumor-infiltrating Tregs sorted from the breast tumor. The gene calls are TRBV9 and TRBJ1-3, with D hard to call. The CDR3 region is CASSSSWGGGNTIYF. DNA for the CDR3: TGTGCCAGCAGCTCCAGCTGGGGTGGGGGAAACACCATATATTTT.